This T cell receptor (beta chain) was sequenced in a study of blood T cells in healthy people across ages. Whole-study context: T cells yielded about one barcoded beta molecule per two cells through template switching.

A J-beta primer mix and a sample-barcoded 5' primer were used in a second PCR of about 7 to 12 cycles. TCRdb redid the calling of the 5' RACE reads with MiXCR, one entry per CDR3 protein. The sample includes fewer than 900,000 distinct CDR3 sequences, approximately 43% of them seen just once. This clonotype occurred a few times. This CDR3 contains 15 residues. CDR1 and CDR2 (germline): SGHTA, FQGNSA. Trimming removed 5 bases at V and 0 bases at J, with 11 bases between. The chain uses TRBV7-2 and TRBJ2-1; D remains ambiguous. This clonotype originated in a woman aged 55-69 years in good health. Sequenced input: blood. This chain's CDR3 is CASSPALTSYNEQFF. The CDR3 nucleotides read TGTGCCAGCAGCCCCGCCCTCACCTCCTACAATGAGCAGTTCTTC.